These T cell receptor beta chains were read from a single sample in a study of T cells in Graves' hyperthyroidism and ophthalmopathy. MiXCR, run by TCRdb on the multiplex PCR reads, gives a single entry per CDR3 protein. The sample includes about 300,000 distinct CDR3 sequences, about an eighth of them seen just once. Sequences were obtained from blood. The receptor source for this set is a woman aged 40 to 55 with Graves' hyperthyroidism. CDR3s include the opening cysteine and the closing phenylalanine or tryptophan. D genes are given only for firm matches. Only some rows state a clone size, as once, few, many or a class for expanded clones.

j_call v_call d_call clone_size cdr3_aa
TRBJ2-3 TRBV2 . . CAGSREGVTDTQYF
TRBJ1-3 TRBV10-2 . many CASSESPGSSTGNTIYF
TRBJ1-1 TRBV10-3 . many CAISEGGEAFF
TRBJ2-7 TRBV7-7 . few CASSFTQTEPLHEQCF
TRBJ2-5 TRBV7-8 TRBD2 many CASRFTSGPAETQYF
TRBJ1-1 TRBV10-2 . few CASGMIQDTEAFF
TRBJ2-1 TRBV14 . . CASSPLLEGEQFF
TRBJ2-5 TRBV28 TRBD1 many CASSPTDRGLQETQYF
TRBJ2-7 TRBV3-1 . many CASSQGSLEQYF
TRBJ2-3 TRBV29-1 TRBD2 many CSGLEREGGTDTQYF
TRBJ2-7 TRBV5-4 . . CASSLGGAASYEQYF
TRBJ2-1 TRBV7-9 TRBD2 many CASSSTSGRSNEQFF
TRBJ2-1 TRBV24-1 TRBD2 many CATSDWPFRAGAYNEQFF
TRBJ2-1 TRBV2 . many CASSAQGMGVWDNEQFF
TRBJ2-5 TRBV20-1 . many CSAKPSGETQYF
TRBJ1-1 TRBV18 . many CASSQEPNTEAFF
TRBJ1-5 TRBV20-1 . few CSATVRGANQPQHF
TRBJ2-3 TRBV24-1 . few CATSEDAGGFTDTQYF
TRBJ1-2 TRBV28 . few CASTPAHKNYGYTF
TRBJ1-4 TRBV30 . many CAWSPRPNEKLFF
TRBJ1-3 TRBV19 . few CASRHLGSGNTIYF
TRBJ1-4 TRBV27 . many CASTQDPGVGKLFF
TRBJ1-2 TRBV15 . many CATSRESGYTF
TRBJ1-1 TRBV7-9 TRBD1 few CASSQDRGQNTEAFF
TRBJ2-5 TRBV2 TRBD2 many CASSSKRGQETQYF
TRBJ2-1 TRBV20-1 TRBD2 few CSARQLAGVWDEQFF
TRBJ2-5 TRBV24-1 TRBD2 many CATSSPLAGETQYF
TRBJ2-7 TRBV28 . many CASSFAGTRYEQYF
TRBJ2-3 TRBV29-1 . . CSAEDPGAWTDTQYF
TRBJ2-6 TRBV7-2 . . CASSLLGAGANVLTF
TRBJ2-2 TRBV20-1 . many CSARDHSNTGELFF
TRBJ2-3 TRBV11-3 TRBD2 . CASSRGTSGSSIDTQYF
TRBJ1-1 TRBV29-1 . many CSVGYSEAFF
TRBJ2-1 TRBV27 . few CASRRRGSYNEQFF
TRBJ2-7 TRBV19 TRBD1 . CASSIGDRGRYEQYF
TRBJ2-1 TRBV24-1 . . CATSESAFDYNEQFF
TRBJ2-5 TRBV5-1 TRBD2 few CASSWPRVAGAPQETQYF
TRBJ2-2 TRBV25-1 TRBD2 . CASSELKSGLGAAGELFF
TRBJ2-1 TRBV12-3/TRBV12-4 TRBD1 many CASSPGDRGTYNEQFF
TRBJ1-3 TRBV20-1 . . CSARTYGSDRSSGNTIYF
TRBJ1-2 TRBV2 TRBD1 many CASEKQGNYGYTF
TRBJ2-4 TRBV5-6 TRBD1 . CASSWGTENIQYF